This T cell receptor beta chain was captured in a study of blood T cell repertoires in COVID-19. Study as a whole: Donors in the United States, Italy and Spain gave samples during acute or convalescent COVID-19. Sources were T cells, B-cell-depleted T cells, or PBMCs; the material itself was cDNA or gDNA.

Original methodology: Estimation of nucleated cell counts relied on the amplification of reference gene primers. Produced via immunoSEQ multiplex PCR; TCRdb's table is partial and in-frame only. D and trimming were read from the DNA, whereas the V and J calls and clone size are those reported in that table. The sample records about 50,000 clones, 75% to 90% being singletons. The CDR3 loop spans 13 amino acids. The germline gives CDR1 SNHLY, CDR2 FYNNEI. V lost 8 bases to trimming and J lost 7 bases; unmatched junction nucleotides: 8. Those enrolled in Seattle joined during active infection and were followed longitudinally afterward. The table lists this clone with a count of one.

Specimen: peripheral blood. The chain recombines TRBV2 with TRBJ1-1, with 9 bases fitting TRBD1. The clonotype originates from a woman older than 75 with COVID-19, enrolled during active disease. The CDR3 loop is CASSDRGFSEAFF. CDR3 bases: TGTGCCAGCTCAGACAGGGGGTTTAGTGAAGCTTTCTTT.